These 32 T cell receptor beta chains were sequenced from one sample in a study of response to subunit inactivated influenza vaccine. TCRdb re-derived calls from the RT-PCR reads in MiXCR, one entry per CDR3 protein. Of roughly 500,000 distinct CDR3 sequences listed, 16% are singletons. The sequencing here drew on CD4+ T cells sorted from PBMCs, taken roughly 24 months after vaccination. The receptors were sampled from a man aged 45 to 75 who received an inactivated influenza vaccine.

This clonotype rates as medium-sized. The chain recombines TRBV7-2 with TRBJ2-7, with a weak D call TRBD1 (6 bases). This CDR3 comprises 14 residues. V lost 1 base, J lost 4 bases, and 11 bases lay in between. The germline V gene has CDR1 SGHTA and CDR2 FQGNSA. The CDR3 region is CASSLVQGSYEQYF. CDR3 sequence (DNA): TGTGCCAGCAGCTTAGTCCAGGGGTCGTACGAGCAGTACTTC.

V gene TRBV7-6 combines with J gene TRBJ2-2; TRBD1 matches at 8 bases. V lost 4 bases, J lost 6 bases, and 4 bases stayed unmatched. Germline CDR1 SGHVS, CDR2 FNYEAQ. This CDR3 spans 14 amino acids. The CDR3 coding sequence is TGTGCCAGCAGCTCCCCGGGACAGGCCGGGGAGCTGTTTTTT. Translated: CASSSPGQAGELFF.

The rearrangement uses TRBV5-1 and TRBJ2-1; 11 nucleotides agree with TRBD1. Germline CDR1 reads SGHRS; CDR2 reads YFSETQ. CDR3 length: 15 amino acids. Trimming removed 2 bases from V and 7 bases from J; junction bases left unmatched: 5. CDR3: CASSFRDRGENEQFF. DNA for the CDR3: TGCGCCAGCAGCTTCCGGGACAGGGGGGAAAATGAGCAGTTCTTC.

In this sample, this clonotype turned up a few times. The J gene is TRBJ2-1, the V gene TRBV5-1; 10 bases map to TRBD2. With 5 bases clipped from V and 0 bases from J, the junction kept 2 bases outside the gene matches. The CDR3 extends over 15 amino acids. CDR1 SGHRS and CDR2 YFSETQ come from the germline V gene. The CDR3: CASRVAGGSYNEQFF. The DNA of the CDR3 is TGCGCCAGCAGAGTAGCGGGGGGCTCCTACAATGAGCAGTTCTTC.

This clonotype occurred a few times. This sequence joins TRBV11-2 and TRBJ2-1; 9 nucleotides line up with TRBD2. J lost 3 bases, V lost 5 bases, and 5 bases had no gene match. CDR1 is SGHAT and CDR2 is FQNNGV in the germline V gene. The CDR3 length is 15 residues. DNA of the CDR3: TGTGCCAGCAGCACCCGACTAGCGGTCTACAATGAGCAGTTCTTC. Protein sequence: CASSTRLAVYNEQFF.

This clonotype showed up just a few times. The V gene is TRBV30, the J gene TRBJ1-2, with a weak D call TRBD1 (6 bases). CDR1 and CDR2 from the germline V gene are GTSNPN and SVGIG (reference sequence). This CDR3 region has 13 residues. V was clipped by 0 bases and J by 4 bases, with 9 bases between them. CDR3 bases: TGTGCCTGGAGTGTACAGGGAACCTATGGCTACACCTTC. Amino acids: CAWSVQGTYGYTF.

There are many counts of this clonotype. The V gene is TRBV18, the J gene TRBJ1-5; D gene uncertain. V was shortened by 3 bases and J by 1 base, with 7 bases between the two germline ends. Germline assignment: CDR1 KGHSH and CDR2 LQKENI. The CDR3 is 14 amino acids. The CDR3 loop is CASSPGRSNQPQHF. CDR3 nucleotides: TGTGCCAGCTCACCTGGACGGAGCAATCAGCCCCAGCATTTT.

This clonotype has only a few counts. The chain is built from TRBV10-3 and TRBJ2-2; D is possibly TRBD1 (6 bases). Germline V gives CDR1 ENHRY, CDR2 SYGVKD. The V end was cut by 6 bases, the J end by 4 bases, with 12 bases between. The CDR3 spans 14 residues. CDR3 protein: CAIRPGHLTGELFF. In DNA, the CDR3 is TGTGCCATCAGACCGGGACATCTCACCGGGGAGCTGTTTTTT.

Only a few counts were recorded for this clonotype. The rearrangement links TRBV6-5 to TRBJ2-3; no firm D call. CDR3 length equals 14 residues. Trimming took off 2 bases at V and 4 bases at J, with 10 bases between the two ends. The V gene's germline CDR1 is MNHEY and CDR2 SVGAGI. The CDR3 loop reads CASSYPPEADTQYF. The CDR3 DNA reads as TGTGCCAGCAGTTACCCCCCGGAAGCAGATACGCAGTATTTT.

This clonotype came up a few times. The chain couples TRBV7-2 to TRBJ1-2; 7 nucleotides line up with TRBD1. Germline V gene data show CDR1 as SGHTA and CDR2 as FQGNSA. V lost 5 bases to trimming and J lost 4 bases; unmatched junction nucleotides: 7. This CDR3 region has 14 residues. The CDR3: CASSLGTEVYGYTF. CDR3 bases: TGTGCCAGCAGCCTCGGGACAGAGGTCTATGGCTACACCTTC.

The chain links TRBV7-2 to TRBJ2-5; D is possibly TRBD1 (5 bases). Germline V gives CDR1 SGHTA, CDR2 FQGNSA. Between the trimmed V and J ends, which lost 2 bases and 0 bases, there was a span of 10 bases. This CDR3 is 15 amino acids long. CDR3: CASSLQGRYQETQYF. The CDR3 nucleotides are TGTGCCAGCAGCTTACAGGGAAGGTACCAAGAGACCCAGTACTTC.

The genes are TRBV21-1 and TRBJ2-7; whether TRBD1, the table's D call, matches the DNA was not checked. TRBV21-1 is assigned pseudogene status. This CDR3 has 17 residues. In DNA, the CDR3 is TGTGCCAGCAGCAAAGTTTCGTCCGGGAGTGGCGCCTACGAGCAGTACTTC. The encoded protein is CASSKVSSGSGAYEQYF.

This clonotype has only a few counts. The chain carries TRBV12-3 or TRBV12-4 and TRBJ2-5; D unresolved. CDR3 length equals 14 residues. Trimming took 8 bases from V and 5 from J, leaving 18 bases between them. The DNA of the CDR3 is TGTGCCAGCTCCCCGCCGGTTGGTAGGGAGACCCAGTACTTC. It yields the protein CASSPPVGRETQYF.

The J gene is TRBJ1-1, the V gene TRBV5-6, with 7 nucleotides matching TRBD1. Per the germline V gene, CDR1 is SGHDT and CDR2 is YYEEEE. This CDR3 is built from 13 residues. V shed 0 bases and J 11 bases; nucleotides not matched to a gene: 7. CDR3 in amino acids: CASSLVDRDRAFF. Written as DNA, the CDR3 is TGTGCCAGCAGCTTGGTTGACAGGGATCGGGCTTTCTTT.

The J gene is TRBJ2-1, the V gene TRBV2, with 12 positions matching TRBD2. The CDR3 consists of 15 residues. The trim removed 7 bases at V and 6 bases at J, leaving 7 bases unmatched. Germline V lookup: CDR1 SNHLY, CDR2 FYNNEI. DNA for the CDR3: TGTGCCAGCAATAGCGGACTAGCGGGGCCCAATGAGCAGTTCTTC. It specifies CASNSGLAGPNEQFF.

The chain employs TRBV29-1 and TRBJ1-1; 11 bases map to TRBD1. Unmatched junction bases numbered 4, after V lost 7 bases and J lost 6 bases. Germline CDR1 is SQVTM and CDR2 is ANQGSEA. The CDR3 has 12 residues. This CDR3 reads CSAQDRGPEAFF. The CDR3 coding sequence is TGCAGCGCCCAGGACAGGGGGCCTGAAGCTTTCTTT.

This clonotype was observed a few times. The rearrangement uses TRBV6-1 and TRBJ1-1; possibly TRBD1 for D (6 bases). The V gene's germline CDR1 is MNHNS and CDR2 SASEGT. There are 15 residues in the CDR3. Trimming took off 7 bases at V and 0 bases at J, with 15 bases between the two ends. The CDR3 sequence: CASTKQGLMNTEAFF. Written as DNA, the CDR3 is TGTGCCAGCACTAAACAGGGCTTAATGAACACTGAAGCTTTCTTT.

In regard to this clonotype: A much more abundant neighbour one base away suggests this may be a read error. This chain links TRBV12-3 or TRBV12-4 with TRBJ2-3; TRBD2 is a possible D gene (5 bases). The CDR3 covers 13 residues. CDR3 residues: CASSFSGSDTQFF. For the CDR3, the DNA is TGTGCCAGCAGTTTTTCGGGGTCAGATACGCAGTTTTTT.

V gene TRBV11-2 combines with J gene TRBJ2-3; the match to TRBD2 covers 10 bases. Per the germline V gene, CDR1 is SGHAT and CDR2 is FQNNGV. The trim removed 8 bases at V and 4 bases at J, leaving 18 bases unmatched. This CDR3 comprises 18 residues. CDR3 region: CASAGVAGGLGFADTQYF. CDR3 nucleotides: TGTGCCAGCGCGGGGGTAGCGGGAGGATTGGGTTTCGCAGATACGCAGTATTTT.

This chain uses TRBV7-9 with TRBJ2-2; D might be TRBD1 (6 bases). Trimming cost V 4 bases and J 1 base, with 13 bases left between them. Germline lookup yields CDR1 SEHNR and CDR2 FQNEAQ (reference sequence). The CDR3 consists of 16 residues. The CDR3 spells CASSSLDSKNTGELFF. In DNA form, the CDR3 reads TGTGCCAGCAGCTCCTTGGACAGCAAGAACACCGGGGAGCTGTTTTTT.

In DNA, the CDR3 is TGTGCCAGCAGCCCTCGGGGGGCGGCTAATTCACCCCTCCACTTT. Translation: CASSPRGAANSPLHF. V usage is TRBV7-8 and J usage is TRBJ1-6; the D gene is possibly TRBD1 (6 bases). Germline CDR1 is SGHVS and CDR2 is FQNEAQ. The CDR3 is made up of 15 amino acids. V was shortened by 5 bases and J by 6 bases, with 14 bases between the two germline ends.

This clonotype was recorded only once. This sequence joins TRBV27 and TRBJ2-2; D uncertain. The CDR3 consists of 14 residues. Trimming took 10 bases from V and 2 from J, leaving 14 bases between them. CDR1 and CDR2 from the germline V gene are MNHEY and SMNVEV (reference sequence). The CDR3 sequence is CATKKQLNTGELFF. The CDR3 bases are TGTGCCACCAAAAAACAGCTTAACACCGGGGAGCTGTTTTTT.

This clonotype has only a few counts. V and J are TRBV20-1 and TRBJ1-6; unclear D gene. The CDR3 covers 13 residues. Trimming cost V 0 bases and J 12 bases, with 12 bases left between them. The V gene's germline CDR1 is DFQATT and CDR2 SNEGSKA (reference sequence). The chain's CDR3 is CSARDPGVVPLHF. In nucleotides, the CDR3 is TGCAGTGCTAGAGATCCGGGAGTCGTACCCCTCCACTTT.

DNA of the CDR3: TGTGCCAGCAGCCCTCCTACAGGGTTGCGGGCCGGGGAGCTGTTTTTT. Protein sequence: CASSPPTGLRAGELFF. The chain joins TRBV3-1 to TRBJ2-2; possibly TRBD1 for D (6 bases). Germline V CDR1 and CDR2: LGHDT, YNNKEL (reference sequence). The CDR3 runs to 16 residues. The ends were cut back, 4 bases at V and 6 bases at J, with 18 bases in the middle.

This clonotype has only a few counts. V is TRBV18 and J is TRBJ2-2; D may be TRBD1 (7 bases). The CDR3 runs 16 residues. Germline V gene sequence: CDR1 KGHSH, CDR2 LQKENI. The V and J ends lost 3 bases and 4 bases respectively, with 15 bases between them. CDR3 sequence: CASSPNRQGLTGELFF. The CDR3, as DNA: TGTGCCAGCTCACCTAACCGACAGGGACTCACCGGGGAGCTGTTTTTT. The full variable domain, completed using reference TRBV18 and TRBJ2-2, is NAGVMQNPRHLVRRRGQEARLRCSPMKGHSHVYWYRQLPEEGLKFMVYLQKENIIDESGMPKERFSAEFPKEGPSILRIQQVVRGDSAAYFCASSPNRQGLTGELFFGEGSRLTVL.

This clonotype has just a few counts. The genes are TRBV18 and TRBJ1-5; TRBD1 agrees at 7 bases. The CDR3 contains 14 residues. Trimming cost V 4 bases and J 6 bases; bases outside gene matches: 6. The germline gives CDR1 KGHSH, CDR2 LQKENI. The CDR3 sequence is CASSLDRAAQPQHF. In DNA, the CDR3 is TGTGCCAGCTCACTTGACAGGGCTGCTCAGCCCCAGCATTTT.

The V gene is TRBV13, the J gene TRBJ2-5; D is ambiguous. The CDR3 sequence is 13 residues long. V was pared by 3 bases and J by 6 bases, with 11 bases between. CDR1 is PRHDT, CDR2 FYEKMQ, per germline (reference sequence). This chain's CDR3 is CASSFPGVKTQYF. For the CDR3, the DNA is TGTGCCAGCAGCTTTCCAGGTGTGAAGACCCAGTACTTC.

This clonotype was recorded many times. The chain joins TRBV29-1 to TRBJ1-2; D might be TRBD1 (6 bases). V lost 4 bases and J lost 8, with 11 bases in between. This CDR3 is 11 amino acids long. CDR1 and CDR2 (germline): SQVTM, ANQGSEA. The CDR3, as DNA: TGCAGCGTTGTAGCCGGGGGCGGCTACACCTTC. Its protein product is CSVVAGGGYTF. Drawing the rest from reference TRBV29-1 and TRBJ1-2, the complete variable domain is SAVISQKPSRDICQRGTSLTIQCQVDSQVTMMFWYRQQPGQSLTLIATANQGSEATYESGFVIDKFPISRPNLTFSTLTVSNMSPEDSSIYLCSVVAGGGYTFGSGTRLTVV.

This clonotype was observed a handful of times. This chain connects TRBV4-3 to TRBJ2-3; D ambiguous. CDR1 is LGHNA and CDR2 is YSLEER in the germline V gene. This CDR3 has 14 amino acids. Trimming pared 0 bases from V and 5 bases from J, leaving 9 bases between. The DNA for the CDR3 is TGCGCCAGCAGCCAAGAAGGCCTCATAGATACGCAGTATTTT. This translates into CASSQEGLIDTQYF.

The V call is TRBV18, the J call TRBJ2-1; 8 bases fit TRBD2. The junction had 11 bases not matched to a gene; V was cut back by 1 base and J by 9 bases. The CDR3 is 16 residues long. CDR1 is KGHSH, CDR2 LQKENI, per germline. The CDR3, as DNA: TGTGCCAGCTCACCACTCTCGGGAGGGTTCGGCAGTGAGCAGTTCTTC. As protein: CASSPLSGGFGSEQFF.

In regard to this clonotype: The junction does not match germline at one end; this may be a read error. The chain uses TRBV20-1 and TRBJ2-3; 14 bases agree with TRBD2. Germline V gene lookup returns CDR1 DFQATT and CDR2 SNEGSKA (reference sequence). CDR3 length: 14 residues. In DNA form, the CDR3 reads TGCAGTGCCCAGACTAGCGGGGGGGCAGATACGCGGTATTTT. Its protein is CSAQTSGGADTRYF.

The CDR3 reads CASSLVGGASTDTQYF. The CDR3 DNA reads TGTGCCAGCAGCTTAGTGGGGGGAGCTAGCACAGATACGCAGTATTTT. The chain recombines TRBV11-1 with TRBJ2-3; tentative D call: TRBD2 (6 bases). The CDR3 loop spans 16 amino acids. Germline CDR1 reads SGHAT; CDR2 reads FQDESV (reference sequence). V lost 1 base and J lost 0, with 11 bases in between. The entire variable domain, with the rest obtained from reference TRBV11-1 and TRBJ2-3, is as follows: EAEVAQSPRYKITEKSQAVAFWCDPISGHATLYWYRQILGQGPELLVQFQDESVVDDSQLPKDRFSAERLKGVDSTLKIQPAELGDSAMYLCASSLVGGASTDTQYFGPGTRLTVL.